This T cell receptor (beta chain) was documented in a study of blood T cells in healthy people across ages. Study-wide findings and caveats: A conclusive naive versus antigen-experienced comparison was prevented by the unsorted PBMCs.

As for this clonotype: Its target is unknown.

The CDR3 has 14 residues. Using a J-beta primer mix together with a sample-barcoded 5' primer, a second PCR was run for roughly 6 to 12 cycles. TCRdb processed the 5' RACE reads anew with MiXCR; each CDR3 protein has one entry. This sample has around 800,000 distinct CDR3 sequences, with 46% found just once. The sequencing input was blood. This chain uses TRBV12-3 or TRBV12-4 with TRBJ2-1; D may be TRBD1 (6 bases). The DNA end is a closer match to TRBJ2-7, so the J assignment may be wrong. This clonotype originated in an elderly man in good health. This CDR3 reads CASGGRESHNEQYF. The CDR3 DNA is TGTGCCAGCGGGGGCAGGGAATCCCACAATGAGCAGTACTTC.